This record concerns one T cell receptor beta chain sequence. Its antigen is not known. RNA was extracted and reverse transcribed into cDNA as the sequencing template. Profiled with immunoSEQ multiplex PCR; TCRdb holds only in-frame clones, not every one. The sample shows 140,000 to 150,000 clones, around 87% of them seen only once. These data come from a study of CD8+ T cells in alopecia areata. Whole-study context: Treatment comprised oral tofacitinib, 5 to 10 mg twice daily, in treated patients. Study-wide results and caveats: The study found TCR sharing across patients less clear than in mice, possibly for HLA reasons. Lesional scalp, especially alopecia totalis/universalis, showed higher clonality than normal scalp.

Sorting separated CD4+ and CD8+ T cells out of PBMCs. Germline values: CDR1 SGHVS, CDR2 FNYEAQ. V lost 5 bases and J lost 7; bases outside the gene matches: 13. The CDR3 consists of 18 residues. V and J are TRBV7-6 and TRBJ2-2; the match to TRBD2 covers 13 bases. The specimen comprised CD8+ T cells sorted from blood, sampled at week 0. The origin of this receptor is a human donor with alopecia areata. In DNA form, the CDR3 reads TGTGCCAGCAGCCGGGGGACTAGCGGGGAGAATTTTATCGGGGAGCTGTTTTTT. It yields the protein CASSRGTSGENFIGELFF.